The TCR beta chain described here comes from a study of blood T cells in healthy people across ages. The CDR3 has 13 residues. CDR1 is SGHRS, CDR2 YFSETQ, per germline. About this clonotype: A read error is possible here, since a much larger clone lies one base away.

The second PCR ran about 6 to 12 cycles with a sample-barcoded 5' primer and J-beta primers. TCRdb re-derived calls from the 5' RACE reads in MiXCR, one entry per CDR3 protein. The sample carries about 1.1 million distinct CDR3 sequences, 35% to 40% recorded once. The clonotype comes from a young man in good health. The sequenced sample consisted of blood. This chain joins TRBV5-1 and TRBJ2-1; 7 bases match TRBD1. The DNA of the CDR3 is TGCGCCAGCAGCCAGGGGGTTGACAATGAGCAGGTCTTC. Translating it yields CASSQGVDNEQVF.